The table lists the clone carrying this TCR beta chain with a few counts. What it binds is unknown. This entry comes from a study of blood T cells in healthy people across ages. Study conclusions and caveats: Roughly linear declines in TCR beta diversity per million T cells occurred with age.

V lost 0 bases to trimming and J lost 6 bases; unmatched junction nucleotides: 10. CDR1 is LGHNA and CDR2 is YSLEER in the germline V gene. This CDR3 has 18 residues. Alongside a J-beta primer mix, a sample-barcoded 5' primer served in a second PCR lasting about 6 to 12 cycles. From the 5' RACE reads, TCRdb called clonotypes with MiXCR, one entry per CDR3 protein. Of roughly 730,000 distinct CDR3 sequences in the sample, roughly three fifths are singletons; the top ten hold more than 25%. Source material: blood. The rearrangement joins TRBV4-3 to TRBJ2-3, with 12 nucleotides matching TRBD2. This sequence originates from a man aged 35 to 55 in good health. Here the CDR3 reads CASSQDLTSGSNWDTQYF. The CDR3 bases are TGCGCCAGCAGCCAAGATCTGACTAGCGGGAGCAATTGGGATACGCAGTATTTT.